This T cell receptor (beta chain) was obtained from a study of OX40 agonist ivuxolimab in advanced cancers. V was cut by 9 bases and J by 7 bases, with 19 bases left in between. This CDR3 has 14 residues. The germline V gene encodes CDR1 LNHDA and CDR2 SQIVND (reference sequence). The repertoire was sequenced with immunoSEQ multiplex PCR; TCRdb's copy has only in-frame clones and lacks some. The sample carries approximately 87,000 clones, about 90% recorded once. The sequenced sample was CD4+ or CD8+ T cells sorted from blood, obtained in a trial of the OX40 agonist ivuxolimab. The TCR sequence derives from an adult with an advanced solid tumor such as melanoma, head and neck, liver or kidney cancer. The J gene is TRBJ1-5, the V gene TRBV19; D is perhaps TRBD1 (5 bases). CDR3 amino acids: CASRDPPSKQPQHF. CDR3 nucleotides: TGTGCCAGCCGGGACCCCCCGTCCAAGCAGCCCCAGCATTTT.